This T cell receptor (beta chain) is from a study of control samples from healthy donors and cancer patients (dated by TCRdb to the early 2020s). CDR1 and CDR2, per the germline V gene, are SGHNT and YENEEA. V lost 7 bases and J lost 1 base; the stretch between them is 13 bases long. From the cysteine up to the phenylalanine, the CDR3 has a length of 14 residues. The CDR3 DNA has 42 bases and is translated from base 1. The library came from the immunoSEQ multiplex PCR assay. This is the immuneACCESS table as TCRdb keeps it, with only in-frame sequences that have V and J called. A part of the clones is gone; compared with another copy, unresolved V genes explain less than half, and the rest is unexplained. This sample gives about 120,000 clones in total; over 75% of them show up just once. About 1.1% of the sample comes from the top ten. In the case of this clone: What this receptor recognizes is not known. There are no base qualities to consult, and no much larger clone falls within one base.

This chain is built from TRBV11-3 and TRBJ1-1; possibly the D gene is TRBD1, per 5 matching bases. This clonotype originated in a woman in her 50s with colorectal cancer. The sequenced sample consisted of PBMCs. The sequence in DNA is TGTGCCAGCAAGGCTTCGGGGGGGAACACTGAAGCTTTCTTT. This encodes CASKASGGNTEAFF.